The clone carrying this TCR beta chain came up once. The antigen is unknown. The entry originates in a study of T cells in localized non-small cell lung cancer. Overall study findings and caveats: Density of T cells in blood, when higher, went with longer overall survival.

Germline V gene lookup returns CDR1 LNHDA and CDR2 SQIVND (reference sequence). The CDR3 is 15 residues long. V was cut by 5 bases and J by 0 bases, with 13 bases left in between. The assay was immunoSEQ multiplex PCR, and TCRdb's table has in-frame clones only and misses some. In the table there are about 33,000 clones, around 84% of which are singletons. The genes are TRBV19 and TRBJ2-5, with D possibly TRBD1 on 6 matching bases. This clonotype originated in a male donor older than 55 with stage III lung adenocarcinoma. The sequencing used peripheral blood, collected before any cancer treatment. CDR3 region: CASSARTAYQETQYF. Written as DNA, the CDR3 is TGTGCCAGTAGTGCCCGGACAGCGTACCAAGAGACCCAGTACTTC.